The sequence of this T cell receptor beta chain was determined in a study of blood T cell repertoires in COVID-19 (dated by TCRdb to 2020 to 2022). Concerning the study at large: Samples from collaborators originated in the United States, Italy and Spain and spanned both the acute and convalescent phases of COVID-19. The material from the prospective study consisted of cDNA or gDNA derived from T cells, B-cell-depleted T cells, or PBMCs. The dataset comprised deeply sampled blood TCRbeta repertoires from subjects exposed to, actively infected with, or recovered from COVID-19. The repertoires were released in a freely available public database meant as a resource for research on the immune response to SARS-CoV-2. The samples were drawn from two sources: the first 160 participants of the ongoing ImmuneRACE study, and fewer than 1,500 subjects contributed by 6 global collaborators. Nearly every sample came with metadata listing a de-identified subject ID, COVID-19 status, age in years and sex. Where HLA class I and class II types were available, the types were taken from metadata supplied by the sample provider, not from assay-based typing. Results and caveats for the whole study, not just this receptor: Clinical and demographic metadata were provided uncurated, with the amount varying by source and participant.

CDR1 and CDR2 were assigned from the germline V gene as SGHTA and FQGNSA. Reading from cysteine to phenylalanine, the CDR3 counts 14 amino acids. CDR3 DNA only is kept here, 42 bases in frame from base 1. The germline V and J ends show losses of 4 bases and 2 bases respectively, and no gene match explains 3 bases of the junction. TCRbeta CDR3 regions were amplified from genomic DNA using the immunoSEQ Assay, a bias-controlled multiplex PCR. Under the source paper's analysis protocol: The number of nucleated cells in each sample was estimated by amplification of reference gene primers within the assay. To quantify the absolute abundance of each unique TCRbeta CDR3 rearrangement, sequence reads were collapsed and filtered. For each sample, productive Simpson clonality was calculated as the square root of Simpson's diversity index across productive rearrangements. This immuneACCESS table, as held by TCRdb, lists in-frame sequences with V and J called but not all clones. Of the missing ones, under half trace to an unresolved V gene in checked studies; the others have no known cause. V and J calls and clone size are copied from that table; D and trimming were computed from the DNA. Recorded for this sample are around 250,000 clones; about 88% of them occurred a single time. The ten largest clones add up to less than 4.5% of the sample.

In regard to this clone: Its binding antigen is unknown. Base qualities are not at hand, and no much larger clone is one base apart.

The collaborating institutions used their own protocols to collect whole blood in K2EDTA tubes. Collaborator samples were shipped for TCRbeta analysis as frozen whole blood, isolated PBMCs, or DNA extracted from either sample type. The chain is made from TRBV7-2 and TRBJ2-5; 8 central nucleotides agree with TRBD1. The TCR comes from a man between 18 and 35 years old with active or convalescent COVID-19. Sequences were obtained from peripheral blood. The bases are TGTGCCAGCAGCTACGGACAGGGACAAGAGACCCAGTACTTC. Translated, it gives CASSYGQGQETQYF.